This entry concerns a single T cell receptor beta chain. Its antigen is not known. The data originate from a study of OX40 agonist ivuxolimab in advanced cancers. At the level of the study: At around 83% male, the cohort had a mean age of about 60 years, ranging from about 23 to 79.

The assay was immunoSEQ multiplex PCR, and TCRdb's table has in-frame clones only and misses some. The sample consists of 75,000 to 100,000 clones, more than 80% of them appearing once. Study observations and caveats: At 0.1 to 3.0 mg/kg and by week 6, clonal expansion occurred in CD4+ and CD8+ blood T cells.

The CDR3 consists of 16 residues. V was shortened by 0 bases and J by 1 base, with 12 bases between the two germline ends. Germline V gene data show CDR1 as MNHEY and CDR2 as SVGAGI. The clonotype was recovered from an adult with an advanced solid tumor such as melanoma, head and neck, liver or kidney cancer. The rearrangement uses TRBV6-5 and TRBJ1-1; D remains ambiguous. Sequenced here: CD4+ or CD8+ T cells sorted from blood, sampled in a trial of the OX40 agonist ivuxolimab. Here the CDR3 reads CASSYSGSDRNTEAFF. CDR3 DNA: TGTGCCAGCAGTTACTCGGGTTCAGATCGGAACACTGAAGCTTTCTTT.